The 6 T cell receptor beta chains given below trace back to one sample, sequenced in a study of OX40 agonist ivuxolimab in advanced cancers. The protocol was immunoSEQ multiplex PCR, while the TCRdb copy is restricted to in-frame clones and leaves out a portion. The sample gives tens of thousands of clones, about nine tenths of which show up once; about 0.51% is in the top ten. The specimen comprised CD4+ or CD8+ T cells sorted from blood, sampled in a trial of the OX40 agonist ivuxolimab. The receptor source for this set is an adult with an advanced solid tumor such as melanoma, head and neck, liver or kidney cancer.

V is TRBV6-4 and J is TRBJ2-7; D ambiguous. The CDR3 is 15 amino acids. V dropped 10 bases and J dropped 1 base, with 20 bases sitting between them. The germline V gene has CDR1 MRHNA and CDR2 SNTAGT. As DNA, the CDR3 is TGTGCCAACCATAGGAGACTGGGCCTTTCCTACGAGCAGTACTTC. Its protein is CANHRRLGLSYEQYF.

The rearrangement links TRBV4-1 to TRBJ1-5, with TRBD1 matching 8 bases. Germline V lookup: CDR1 MGHRA, CDR2 YSYEKL. The CDR3 runs to 17 residues. J was trimmed by 5 bases and V by 0 bases; bases with no gene match: 9. The CDR3 protein is CASSQDLRQGADQPQHF. DNA of the CDR3: TGCGCCAGCAGCCAAGATCTTAGGCAGGGGGCCGATCAGCCCCAGCATTTT.

The V and J genes are TRBV7-8 and TRBJ2-7; D is perhaps TRBD1 (6 bases). The CDR3 has 15 amino acids. The germline V and J ends were trimmed by 4 bases and 0 bases, with 13 bases remaining between them. Germline V gives CDR1 SGHVS, CDR2 FQNEAQ. CDR3 nucleotide sequence: TGTGCCAGCAGCTCGAGATTAGGGGGCTCCTACGAGCAGTACTTC. It is translated as CASSSRLGGSYEQYF.

The rearrangement joins TRBV6-4 to TRBJ2-5; D not resolved. Per germline, CDR1 MRHNA and CDR2 SNTAGT. The CDR3 length is 14 residues. Trimming shortened V by 2 bases and J by 5 bases, and 12 bases separated the two germline ends. The CDR3 is CASSDPRPRETQYF. In DNA, the CDR3 is TGTGCCAGCAGTGACCCCCGACCCCGGGAGACCCAGTACTTC.

This chain links TRBV7-2 with TRBJ1-4; 7 bases are a match to TRBD1. The CDR3 consists of 16 residues. Germline V gene lookup returns CDR1 SGHTA and CDR2 FQGNSA. Trimming took 4 bases from V and 0 from J; bases not matched to a gene: 5. The CDR3 sequence is CASSYPGQATNEKLFF. DNA for the CDR3: TGTGCCAGCAGCTACCCAGGACAGGCAACTAATGAAAAACTGTTTTTT.

A single count supports this clone. The gene calls are TRBV6-1 and TRBJ1-2, with a weak D call TRBD1 (6 bases). The germline gives CDR1 MNHNS, CDR2 SASEGT. This CDR3 comprises 14 residues. Trimming pared 4 bases from V and 6 bases from J, leaving 15 bases between. CDR3: CASSARSRGDGYTF. The CDR3 DNA sequence: TGTGCCAGCAGTGCCCGGTCGAGGGGGGATGGCTACACCTTC.